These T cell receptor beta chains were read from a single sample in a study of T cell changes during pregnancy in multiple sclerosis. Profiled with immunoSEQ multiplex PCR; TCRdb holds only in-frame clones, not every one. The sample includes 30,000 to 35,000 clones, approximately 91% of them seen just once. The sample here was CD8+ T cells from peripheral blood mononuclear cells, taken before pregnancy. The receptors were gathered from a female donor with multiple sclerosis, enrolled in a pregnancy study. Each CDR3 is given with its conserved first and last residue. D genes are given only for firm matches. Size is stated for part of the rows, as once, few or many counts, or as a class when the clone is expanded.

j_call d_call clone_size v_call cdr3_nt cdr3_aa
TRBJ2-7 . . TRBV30 TGTGCCTGGGAGGTCGGCTACGAGCAGTACTTC CAWEVGYEQYF
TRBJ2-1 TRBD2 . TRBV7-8 TGTGCCAGCAGCTCGCCGCGGGGGGTGGGTGAGAATGAGCAGTTCTTC CASSSPRGVGENEQFF
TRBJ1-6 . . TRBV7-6 TGTGCCAGCAGTCAAGGGGTTGGCAATTCACCCCTCCACTTT CASSQGVGNSPLHF
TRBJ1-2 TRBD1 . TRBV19 TGTGCCAGTATGGGAGAAGACAGGGCGAACTATGGCTACACCTTC CASMGEDRANYGYTF
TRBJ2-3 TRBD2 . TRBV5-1 TGCGCCAGCAGCACCGGTACTAGCGGGGGGACGAGCACAGATACGCAGTATTTT CASSTGTSGGTSTDTQYF
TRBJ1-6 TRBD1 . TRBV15 TGTGCCACCAGCATAATACAGGGGTGGGATTCACCCCTCCACTTT CATSIIQGWDSPLHF
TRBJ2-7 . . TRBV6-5 TGTGCCAGCAGTTACTCTGAGGGCAGGGGTAGCGACGAGCAGTACTTC CASSYSEGRGSDEQYF
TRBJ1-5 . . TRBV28 TGTGCCAGCAGTTTTGGGGCTACGGGCAATCAGCCCCAGCATTTT CASSFGATGNQPQHF
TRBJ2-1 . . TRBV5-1 TGCGCCAGCAGCTTGTCCTGGGGCAGCTCCTACAATGAGCAGTTCTTC CASSLSWGSSYNEQFF
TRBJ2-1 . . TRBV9 TGTGCCAGCAGCGTAGCAATTATCGGGAAGGAATACAATGAGCAGTTCTTC CASSVAIIGKEYNEQFF
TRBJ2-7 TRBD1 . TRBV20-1 TGCAGTGCTAGTAGGGACAGGGTATACTTC CSASRDRVYF
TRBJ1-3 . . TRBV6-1 TGTGCCAGCAGTCATCTCAGGGGTTCTGGAAACACCATATATTTT CASSHLRGSGNTIYF
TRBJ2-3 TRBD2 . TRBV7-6 TGTGCCAGCAGCCCAATCCATAGCGGGGGAGATGCAGATACGCAGTATTTT CASSPIHSGGDADTQYF
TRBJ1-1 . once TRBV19 TGTGCCAGTGTACAGGGTAACACTGAAGCTTTCTTT CASVQGNTEAFF
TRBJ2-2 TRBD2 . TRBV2 TGTGCCAGCACGGGGCGAAGCGGGAGGGCCGGGGAGCTGTTTTTT CASTGRSGRAGELFF
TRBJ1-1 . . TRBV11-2 TGTGCCAGCAGCTTAGACCCCCAGTTTGAAGCTTTCTTT CASSLDPQFEAFF
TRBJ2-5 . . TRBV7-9 TGTGCCAGCAGCTTATCTCGGGACTGGCAAGAGACCCAGTACTTC CASSLSRDWQETQYF
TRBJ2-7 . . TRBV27 TGTGCCAGCAGTTTATCCGGGGACTTCGAGCAGTACTTC CASSLSGDFEQYF
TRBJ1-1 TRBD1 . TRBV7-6 TGTGCCAGCAGCCCACGGGACAGGGTAGGTCCGGACACTGAAGCTTTCTTT CASSPRDRVGPDTEAFF
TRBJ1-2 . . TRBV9 TGTGCCAGCAGCGGCTTCAGGGATTCTAACTATGGCTACACCTTC CASSGFRDSNYGYTF
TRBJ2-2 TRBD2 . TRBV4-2 TGTGCCAGCAGTGCAAACCCCACGCCGGGACTAGCAGACACCGGGGAGCTGTTTTTT CASSANPTPGLADTGELFF
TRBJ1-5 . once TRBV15 TGTGCCACCTTCGAGGGCCATGGCAATCAGCCCCAGCATTTT CATFEGHGNQPQHF
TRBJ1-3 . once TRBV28 TGTGCCAGTCACACGAGGGGGACGGCAAACACCATATATTTT CASHTRGTANTIYF
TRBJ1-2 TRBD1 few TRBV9 TGTGCCAGCCGTCCGACAGGGGGCACCGGCTACTATGGCTACACCTTC CASRPTGGTGYYGYTF
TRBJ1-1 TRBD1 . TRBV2 TGTGCCAGCAGTGGGGGACAGGGGGTGCAGAGTGAAGCTTTCTTT CASSGGQGVQSEAFF
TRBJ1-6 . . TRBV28 TGTGCCAGCAGTTTAGGCAGCTCCTATAATTCACCCCTCCACTTT CASSLGSSYNSPLHF
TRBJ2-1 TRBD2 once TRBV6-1 TGTGCCAGCCCCCCCTCCGAGGCGGGGGGCAATGAGCAGTTCTTC CASPPSEAGGNEQFF
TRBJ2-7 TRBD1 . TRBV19 TGTGCCAGTAGTATATCCGCGGACAGGGTTTACGAGCAGTACTTC CASSISADRVYEQYF
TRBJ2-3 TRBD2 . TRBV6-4 TGTGCCAGCAGTGAACTAGCGGGGGGGCCAGATACGCAGTATTTT CASSELAGGPDTQYF
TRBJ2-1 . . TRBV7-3 TGTGCCAGCAGCTCCCAACGGGATGAGCAGTTCTTC CASSSQRDEQFF
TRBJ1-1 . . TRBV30 TGTGCCTGGAGTTTCTCCACTGAAGCTTTCTTT CAWSFSTEAFF
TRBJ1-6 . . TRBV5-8 TGTGCCAGCAGCTTGGGTGGCCGGGACACGGATAATTCACCCCTCCACTTT CASSLGGRDTDNSPLHF
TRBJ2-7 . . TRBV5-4 TGTGCCAGCAGCAGGGACACTCCCTACGAGCAGTACTTC CASSRDTPYEQYF